This T cell receptor beta chain was obtained from a study of blood T cell repertoires in COVID-19. Study context: Samples representing acute and convalescent COVID-19 were sourced from the United States, Italy and Spain.

Followed over time, Seattle patients had been enrolled while infection was active. Assay: immunoSEQ multiplex PCR; the TCRdb copy retains only in-frame clones and omits some. Altogether some 300,000 clones are present, around 89% being singletons, with the ten largest covering 1%. V was clipped by 2 bases and J by 2 bases, with 13 bases between them. Germline values: CDR1 LNHDA, CDR2 SQIVND (reference sequence). This CDR3 has 15 amino acids. The V and J genes are TRBV19 and TRBJ2-7; D possibly corresponds to TRBD1 (6 bases). The clonotype was recovered from a woman aged 40 to 50 with COVID-19, enrolled during active disease. The sample was peripheral blood. This CDR3 reads CASSIRTEGTYEQYF. CDR3 DNA sequence: TGTGCCAGTAGTATAAGGACAGAGGGTACCTACGAGCAGTACTTC.